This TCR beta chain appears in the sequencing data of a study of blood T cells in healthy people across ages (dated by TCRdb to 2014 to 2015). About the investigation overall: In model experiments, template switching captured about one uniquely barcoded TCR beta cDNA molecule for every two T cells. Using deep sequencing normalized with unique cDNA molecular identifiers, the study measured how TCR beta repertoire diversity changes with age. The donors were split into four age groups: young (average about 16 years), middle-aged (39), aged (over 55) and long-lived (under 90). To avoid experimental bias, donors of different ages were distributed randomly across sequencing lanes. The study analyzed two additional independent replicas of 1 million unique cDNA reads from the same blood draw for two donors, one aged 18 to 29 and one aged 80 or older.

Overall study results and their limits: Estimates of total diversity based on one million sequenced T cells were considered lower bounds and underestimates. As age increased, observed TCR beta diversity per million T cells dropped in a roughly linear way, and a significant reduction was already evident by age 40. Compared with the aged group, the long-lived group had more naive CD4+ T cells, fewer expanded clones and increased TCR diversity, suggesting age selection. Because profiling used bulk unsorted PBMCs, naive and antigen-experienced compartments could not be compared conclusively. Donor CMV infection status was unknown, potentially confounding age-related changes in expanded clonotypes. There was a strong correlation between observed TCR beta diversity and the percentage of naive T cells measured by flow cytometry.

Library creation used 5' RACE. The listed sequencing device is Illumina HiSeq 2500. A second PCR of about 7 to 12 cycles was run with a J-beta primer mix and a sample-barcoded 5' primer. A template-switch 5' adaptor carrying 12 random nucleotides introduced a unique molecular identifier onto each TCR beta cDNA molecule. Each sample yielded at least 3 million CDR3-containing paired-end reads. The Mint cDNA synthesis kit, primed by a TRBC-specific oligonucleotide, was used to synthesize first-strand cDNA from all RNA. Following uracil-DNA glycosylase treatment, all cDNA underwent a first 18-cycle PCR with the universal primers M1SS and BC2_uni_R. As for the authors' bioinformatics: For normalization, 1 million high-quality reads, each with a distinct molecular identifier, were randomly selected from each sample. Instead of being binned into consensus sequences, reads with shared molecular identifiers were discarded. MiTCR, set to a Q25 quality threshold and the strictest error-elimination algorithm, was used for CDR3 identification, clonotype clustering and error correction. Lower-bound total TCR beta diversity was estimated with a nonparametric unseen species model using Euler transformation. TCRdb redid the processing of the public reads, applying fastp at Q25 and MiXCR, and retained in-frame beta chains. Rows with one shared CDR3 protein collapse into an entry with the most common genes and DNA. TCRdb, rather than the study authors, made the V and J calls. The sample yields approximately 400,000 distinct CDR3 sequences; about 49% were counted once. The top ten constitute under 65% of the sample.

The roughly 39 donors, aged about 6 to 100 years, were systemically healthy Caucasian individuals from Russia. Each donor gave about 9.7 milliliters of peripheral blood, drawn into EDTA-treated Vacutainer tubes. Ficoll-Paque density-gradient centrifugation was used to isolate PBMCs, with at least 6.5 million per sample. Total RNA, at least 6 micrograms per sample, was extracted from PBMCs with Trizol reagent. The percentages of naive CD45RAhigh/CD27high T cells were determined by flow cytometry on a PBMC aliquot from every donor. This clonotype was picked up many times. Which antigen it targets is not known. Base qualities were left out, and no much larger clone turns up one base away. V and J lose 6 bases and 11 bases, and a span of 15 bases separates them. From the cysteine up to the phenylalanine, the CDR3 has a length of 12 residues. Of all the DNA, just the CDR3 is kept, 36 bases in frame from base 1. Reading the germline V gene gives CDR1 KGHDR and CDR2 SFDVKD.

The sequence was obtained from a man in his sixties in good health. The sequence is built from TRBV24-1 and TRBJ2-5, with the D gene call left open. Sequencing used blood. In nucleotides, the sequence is TGTGCCACCAGTCCCCTCGGTTTTGAGCAGTACTTC. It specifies CATSPLGFEQYF.